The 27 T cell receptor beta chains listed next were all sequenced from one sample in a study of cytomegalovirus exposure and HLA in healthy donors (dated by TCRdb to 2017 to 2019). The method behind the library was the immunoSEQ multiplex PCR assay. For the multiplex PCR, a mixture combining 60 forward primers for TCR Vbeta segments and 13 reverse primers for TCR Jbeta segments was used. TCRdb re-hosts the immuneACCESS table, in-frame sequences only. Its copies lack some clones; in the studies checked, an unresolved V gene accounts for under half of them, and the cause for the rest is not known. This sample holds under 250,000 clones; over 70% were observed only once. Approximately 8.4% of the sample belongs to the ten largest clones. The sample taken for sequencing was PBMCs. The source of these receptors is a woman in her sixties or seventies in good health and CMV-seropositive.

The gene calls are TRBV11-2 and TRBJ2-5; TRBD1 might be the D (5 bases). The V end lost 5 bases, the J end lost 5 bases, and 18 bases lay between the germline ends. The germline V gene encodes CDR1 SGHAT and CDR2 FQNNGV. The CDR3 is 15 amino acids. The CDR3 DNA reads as TGTGCCAGCAGCCCCGACCCTCACAGGTCGGAGACCCAGTACTTC. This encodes CASSPDPHRSETQYF.

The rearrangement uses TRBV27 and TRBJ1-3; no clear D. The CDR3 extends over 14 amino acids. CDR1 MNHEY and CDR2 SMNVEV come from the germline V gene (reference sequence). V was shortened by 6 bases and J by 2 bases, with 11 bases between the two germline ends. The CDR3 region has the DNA TGTGCCAGCAGCCTGGCGGGGACTGGAAACACCATATATTTT. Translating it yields CASSLAGTGNTIYF.

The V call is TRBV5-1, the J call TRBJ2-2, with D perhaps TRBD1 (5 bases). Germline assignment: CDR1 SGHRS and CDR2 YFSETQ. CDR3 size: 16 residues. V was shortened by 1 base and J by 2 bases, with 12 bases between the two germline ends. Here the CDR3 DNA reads TGCGCCAGCAGCTTGAGGGGAAACCTTAACACCGGGGAGCTGTTTTTT. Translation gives CASSLRGNLNTGELFF.

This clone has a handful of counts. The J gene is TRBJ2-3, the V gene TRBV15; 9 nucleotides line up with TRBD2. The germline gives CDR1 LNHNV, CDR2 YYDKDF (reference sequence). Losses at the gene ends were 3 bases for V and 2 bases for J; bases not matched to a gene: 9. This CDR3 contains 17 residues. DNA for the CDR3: TGTGCCACCAGCAGGGGGTGGGTAGCGGGGGTCACAGATACGCAGTATTTT. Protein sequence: CATSRGWVAGVTDTQYF.

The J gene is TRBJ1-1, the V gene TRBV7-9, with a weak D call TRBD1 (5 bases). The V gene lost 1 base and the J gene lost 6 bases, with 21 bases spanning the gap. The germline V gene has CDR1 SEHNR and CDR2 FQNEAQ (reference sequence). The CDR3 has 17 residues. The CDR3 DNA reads TGTGCCAGCAGCTTAGAGAGGCTGAGGGCGGGGACGGCTGAAGCTTTCTTT. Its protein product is CASSLERLRAGTAEAFF.

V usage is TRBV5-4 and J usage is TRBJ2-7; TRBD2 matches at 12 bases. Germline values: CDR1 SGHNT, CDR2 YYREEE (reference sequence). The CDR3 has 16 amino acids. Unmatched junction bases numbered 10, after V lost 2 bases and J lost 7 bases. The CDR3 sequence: CASSLQLAGGIDEQYF. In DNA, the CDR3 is TGTGCCAGCAGCTTACAACTAGCGGGAGGTATTGATGAGCAGTACTTC. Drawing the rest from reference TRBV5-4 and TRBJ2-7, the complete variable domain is ETGVTQSPTHLIKTRGQQVTLRCSSQSGHNTVSWYQQALGQGPQFIFQYYREEENGRGNFPPRFSGLQFPNYSSELNVNALELDDSALYLCASSLQLAGGIDEQYFGPGTRLTVT.

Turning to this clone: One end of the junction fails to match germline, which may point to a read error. The CDR3 region is CASSVEGGQFF. As DNA, the CDR3 is TGTGCCAGTAGTGTAGAAGGGGGGCAGTTCTTC. The chain couples TRBV19 to TRBJ2-1; maybe TRBD1 (6 bases). CDR1 and CDR2 from the germline V gene are LNHDA and SQIVND (reference sequence). The CDR3 has 11 amino acids.

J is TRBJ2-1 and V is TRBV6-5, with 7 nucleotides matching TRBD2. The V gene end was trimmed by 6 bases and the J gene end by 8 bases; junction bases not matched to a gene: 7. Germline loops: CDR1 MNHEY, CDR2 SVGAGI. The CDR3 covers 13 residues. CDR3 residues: CASRGTNRYEQFF. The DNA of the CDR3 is TGTGCCAGCAGGGGGACTAATAGGTATGAGCAGTTCTTC.

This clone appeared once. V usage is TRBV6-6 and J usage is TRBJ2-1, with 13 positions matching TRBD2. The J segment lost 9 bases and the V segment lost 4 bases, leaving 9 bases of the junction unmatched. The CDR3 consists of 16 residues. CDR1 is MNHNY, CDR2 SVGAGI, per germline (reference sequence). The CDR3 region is CASSSYGLAGVIEQFF. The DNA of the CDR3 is TGTGCCAGCAGTTCCTATGGACTAGCGGGAGTTATTGAGCAGTTCTTC.

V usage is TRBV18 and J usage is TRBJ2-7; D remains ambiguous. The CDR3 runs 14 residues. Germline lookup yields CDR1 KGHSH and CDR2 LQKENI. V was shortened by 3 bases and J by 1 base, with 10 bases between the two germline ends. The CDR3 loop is CASSPGRQSYEQYF. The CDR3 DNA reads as TGTGCCAGCTCACCGGGCAGGCAATCCTACGAGCAGTACTTC.

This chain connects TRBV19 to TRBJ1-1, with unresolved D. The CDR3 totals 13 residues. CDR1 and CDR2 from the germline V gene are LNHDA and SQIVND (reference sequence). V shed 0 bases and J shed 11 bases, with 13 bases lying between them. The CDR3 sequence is CASSIDSQTEAFF. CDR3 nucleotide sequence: TGTGCCAGTAGTATAGATTCCCAGACGGAGGCTTTCTTT.

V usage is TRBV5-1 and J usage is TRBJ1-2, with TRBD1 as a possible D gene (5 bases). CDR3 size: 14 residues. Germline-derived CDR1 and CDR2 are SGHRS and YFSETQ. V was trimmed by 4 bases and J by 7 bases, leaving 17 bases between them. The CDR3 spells CASSLARDSSGYTF. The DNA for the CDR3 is TGCGCCAGCAGCCTGGCCAGGGACTCAAGTGGCTACACCTTC.

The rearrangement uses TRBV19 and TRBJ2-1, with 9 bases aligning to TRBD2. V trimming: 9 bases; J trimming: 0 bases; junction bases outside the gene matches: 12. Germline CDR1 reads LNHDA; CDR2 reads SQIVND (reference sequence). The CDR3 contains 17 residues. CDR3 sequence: CASWGTSTASSYNEQFF. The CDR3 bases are TGTGCCAGCTGGGGGACTAGCACTGCGAGCTCCTACAATGAGCAGTTCTTC. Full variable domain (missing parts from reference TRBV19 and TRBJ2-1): DGGITQSPKYLFRKEGQNVTLSCEQNLNHDAMYWYRQDPGQGLRLIYYSQIVNDFQKGDIAEGYSVSREKKESFPLTVTSAQKNPTAFYLCASWGTSTASSYNEQFFGPGTRLTVL.

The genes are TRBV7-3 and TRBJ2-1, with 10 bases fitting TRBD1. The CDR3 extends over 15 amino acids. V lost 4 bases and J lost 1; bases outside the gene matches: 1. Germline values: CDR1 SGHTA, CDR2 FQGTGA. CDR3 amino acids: CASSSGQGSYNEQFF. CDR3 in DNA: TGTGCCAGCAGCTCGGGACAGGGGTCCTACAATGAGCAGTTCTTC.

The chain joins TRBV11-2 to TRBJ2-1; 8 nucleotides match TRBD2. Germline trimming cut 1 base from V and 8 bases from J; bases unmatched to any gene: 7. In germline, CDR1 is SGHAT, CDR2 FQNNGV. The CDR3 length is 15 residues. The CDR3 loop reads CASSLVTGGPDEQFF. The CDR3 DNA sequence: TGTGCCAGCAGCTTAGTTACGGGAGGGCCCGATGAGCAGTTCTTC.

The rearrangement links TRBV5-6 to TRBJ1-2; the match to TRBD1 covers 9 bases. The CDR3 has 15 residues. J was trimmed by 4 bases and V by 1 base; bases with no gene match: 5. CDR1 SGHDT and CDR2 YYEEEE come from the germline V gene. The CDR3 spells CASSLTGGYGYGYTF. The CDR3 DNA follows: TGTGCCAGCAGCTTGACAGGGGGCTACGGCTATGGCTACACCTTC.

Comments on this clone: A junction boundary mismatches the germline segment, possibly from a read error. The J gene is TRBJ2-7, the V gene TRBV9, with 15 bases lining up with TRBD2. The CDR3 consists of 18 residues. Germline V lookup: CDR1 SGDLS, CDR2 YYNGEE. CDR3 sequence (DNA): TGTGCCAGCAGCGTCGGGACTAGCGGGAGGAGAAACTCCTACGAGCAGTGCTTC. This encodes CASSVGTSGRRNSYEQCF.

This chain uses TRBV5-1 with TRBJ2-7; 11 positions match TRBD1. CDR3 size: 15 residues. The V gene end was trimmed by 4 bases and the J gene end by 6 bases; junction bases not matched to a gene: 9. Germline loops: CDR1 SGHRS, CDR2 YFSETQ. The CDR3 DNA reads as TGCGCCAGCAGCATACCGGGACAGGGGGGTCTCGAGCAGTACTTC. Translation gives CASSIPGQGGLEQYF.

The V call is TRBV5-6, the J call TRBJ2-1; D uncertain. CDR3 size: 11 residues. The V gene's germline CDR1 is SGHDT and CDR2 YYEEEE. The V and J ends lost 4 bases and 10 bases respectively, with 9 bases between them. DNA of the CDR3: TGTGCCAGCAGCCACGAGGCGGAGCAGTTCTTC. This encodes CASSHEAEQFF.

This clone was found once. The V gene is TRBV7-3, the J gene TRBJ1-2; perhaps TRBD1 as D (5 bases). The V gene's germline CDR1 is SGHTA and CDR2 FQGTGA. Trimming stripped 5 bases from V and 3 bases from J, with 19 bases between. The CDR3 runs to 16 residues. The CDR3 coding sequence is TGTGCCAGCAGCCCTAACGGCCGAGCGGGGGACTATGGCTACACCTTC. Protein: CASSPNGRAGDYGYTF.

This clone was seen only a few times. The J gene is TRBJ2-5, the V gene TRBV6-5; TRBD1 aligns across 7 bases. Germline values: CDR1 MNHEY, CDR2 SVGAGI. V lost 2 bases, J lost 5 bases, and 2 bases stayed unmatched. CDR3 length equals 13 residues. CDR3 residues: CASSYDRAETQYF. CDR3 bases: TGTGCCAGCAGTTACGACAGGGCGGAGACCCAGTACTTC.

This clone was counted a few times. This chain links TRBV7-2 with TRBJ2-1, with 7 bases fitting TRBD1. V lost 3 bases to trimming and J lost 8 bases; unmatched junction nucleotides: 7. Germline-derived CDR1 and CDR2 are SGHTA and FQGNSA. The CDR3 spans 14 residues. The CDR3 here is CASSLGDSEDEQFF. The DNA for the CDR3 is TGTGCCAGCAGCTTGGGGGACAGCGAGGATGAGCAGTTCTTC.

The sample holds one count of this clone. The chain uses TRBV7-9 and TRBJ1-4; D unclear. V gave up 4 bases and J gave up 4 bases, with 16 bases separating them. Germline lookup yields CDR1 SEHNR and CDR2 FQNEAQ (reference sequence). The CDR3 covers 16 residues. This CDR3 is CASSSWRAVRNEKLFF. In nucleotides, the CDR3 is TGTGCCAGCAGCTCCTGGAGGGCGGTTCGTAATGAAAAACTGTTTTTT.

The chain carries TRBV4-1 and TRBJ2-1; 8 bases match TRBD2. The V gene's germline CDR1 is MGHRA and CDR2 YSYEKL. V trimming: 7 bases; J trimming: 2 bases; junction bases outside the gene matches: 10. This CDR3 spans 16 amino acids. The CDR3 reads CASKIEGTSPYNEQFF. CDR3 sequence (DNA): TGCGCCAGCAAGATAGAAGGGACTAGTCCCTACAATGAGCAGTTCTTC.

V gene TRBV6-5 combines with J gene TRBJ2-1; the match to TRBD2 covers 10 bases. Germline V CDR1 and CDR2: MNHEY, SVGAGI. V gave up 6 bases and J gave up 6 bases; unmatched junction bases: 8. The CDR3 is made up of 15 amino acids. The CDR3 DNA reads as TGTGCCAGCAGCGCTAGCGGGAGTTTCCGCAATGAGCAGTTCTTC. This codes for CASSASGSFRNEQFF.

For the CDR3, the DNA is TGTGCCAGCAGCTTATCGTCCGCCGGGGAGCTGTTTTTT. Protein product: CASSLSSAGELFF. The chain recombines TRBV13 with TRBJ2-2, with D unresolved. Germline V gene lookup returns CDR1 PRHDT and CDR2 FYEKMQ (reference sequence). The germline V and J ends were trimmed by 2 bases and 6 bases, with 7 bases remaining between them. The CDR3 sequence is 13 residues long.

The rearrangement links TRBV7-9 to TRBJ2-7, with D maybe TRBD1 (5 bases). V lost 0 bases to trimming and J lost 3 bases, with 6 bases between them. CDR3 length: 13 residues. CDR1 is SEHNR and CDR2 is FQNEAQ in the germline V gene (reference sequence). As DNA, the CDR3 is TGTGCCAGCAGCTTAGCTAGGGGCTACGAGCAGTACTTC. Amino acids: CASSLARGYEQYF.